The clone carrying this TCR beta chain has a single count. Its antigen remains unidentified. These data come from a study of cytomegalovirus exposure and HLA in healthy donors. Background on the study: The same platform used for the 650 to 850 first-cohort repertoires was also used for the roughly 120 validation repertoires, as a later analysis reported.

Profiled with immunoSEQ multiplex PCR; TCRdb holds only in-frame clones, not every one. This table holds hundreds of thousands of clones, roughly 87% found once. Study conclusions and caveats: The study put roughly 160 TCR beta chains on its list as cytomegalovirus-associated. According to a later analysis, TCR clusters from the first cohort tended to co-occur in the approximately 120 validation repertoires. It was reported that the classifier diagnosed cytomegalovirus status with high specificity and sensitivity in both the original and validation cohorts.

Germline V gives CDR1 SQVTM, CDR2 ANQGSEA. The length of the CDR3 is 13 residues. The J segment lost 11 bases and the V segment lost 5 bases, leaving 14 bases of the junction unmatched. The sample taken for sequencing was PBMCs. The rearrangement uses TRBV29-1 and TRBJ1-1, with 7 bases that match TRBD1. The receptor comes from a woman between 18 and 29 years old in good health and CMV-seropositive. The CDR3 DNA is TGCAGCGTTATCCCTGACAGGGTGATGTGGGCTTTCTTT. It encodes CSVIPDRVMWAFF. Supplemented by reference TRBV29-1 and TRBJ1-1, the full variable domain reads SAVISQKPSRDICQRGTSLTIQCQVDSQVTMMFWYRQQPGQSLTLIATANQGSEATYESGFVIDKFPISRPNLTFSTLTVSNMSPEDSSIYLCSVIPDRVMWAFFGQGTRLTVV.